This TCR beta chain was retrieved from a study of control samples from healthy donors and cancer patients. Clones were sequenced by immunoSEQ multiplex PCR, and TCRdb holds only the in-frame ones, with some missing. The sample lists 140,000 to 150,000 clones; approximately 94% were seen once. This clonotype originated in a man between 18 and 35 years old in good health. Sequenced material: blood.

In DNA form, the CDR3 reads TGTGCCAGCAGCCCCCGGGACCGTATGAACACTGAAGCTTTCTTT. Protein product: CASSPRDRMNTEAFF. The chain carries TRBV5-8 and TRBJ1-1, with a weak D call TRBD1 (5 bases). Germline CDR1 reads SGHTS; CDR2 reads YDEGEE. V was pared by 4 bases and J by 0 bases, with 13 bases between. CDR3 size: 15 residues.